Shown below are 11 T cell receptor beta chains from a single sample sequenced in a study of neoadjuvant nivolumab and ipilimumab in lung cancer. Assay: immunoSEQ multiplex PCR; the TCRdb copy retains only in-frame clones and omits some. The repertoire holds fewer than 35,000 clones, with 75% to 95% as singletons. The sequenced sample was peripheral blood, obtained after neoadjuvant nivolumab, alone or with ipilimumab, at or shortly before surgery. These receptors originate from an adult with non-small cell lung cancer.

The V gene is TRBV25-1, the J gene TRBJ2-1; D unresolved. The germline CDR1 and CDR2 sequences are MGHDK and SYGVNS. The CDR3 length is 13 residues. V lost 4 bases and J 4 bases, leaving 8 bases between the germline ends. The CDR3 reads CASSVDIYNEQFF. The CDR3 DNA follows: TGTGCCAGCAGTGTTGACATTTACAATGAGCAGTTCTTC.

The CDR3 loop reads CASSEKTSGGYEQYF. CDR3 DNA sequence: TGTGCCAGCAGTGAGAAGACTAGCGGGGGTTACGAGCAGTACTTC. The chain is built from TRBV6-1 and TRBJ2-7; 12 bases match TRBD2. The V gene end was trimmed by 3 bases and the J gene end by 4 bases; junction bases not matched to a gene: 4. This CDR3 is 15 amino acids long. Germline CDR1 reads MNHNS; CDR2 reads SASEGT.

The chain combines TRBV5-1 with TRBJ2-2; the D call may be TRBD1 or TRBD2 (5 bases each). The germline V and J ends were trimmed by 2 bases and 4 bases, with 9 bases remaining between them. The length of the CDR3 is 14 residues. The germline CDR1 and CDR2 sequences are SGHRS and YFSETQ. DNA of the CDR3: TGCGCCAGCAGCTTACCGGGACCCACCGGGGAGCTGTTTTTT. This sequence encodes CASSLPGPTGELFF.

V gene TRBV7-9 combines with J gene TRBJ2-6, with TRBD1 matching 8 bases. The CDR3 spans 16 residues. Germline CDR1 and CDR2: SEHNR and FQNEAQ (reference sequence). Trimming at V came to 5 bases and at J to 2 bases, leaving 5 bases not matched to a gene. As DNA, the CDR3 is TGTGCCAGCAGCACCGGACAGGGTCCTGGGGCCAACGTCCTGACTTTC. It encodes CASSTGQGPGANVLTF.

V gene TRBV2 combines with J gene TRBJ1-4; D not resolved. CDR1 SNHLY and CDR2 FYNNEI come from the germline V gene. V was shortened by 6 bases and J by 3 bases, with 14 bases between the two germline ends. The CDR3 spans 15 residues. CDR3 in amino acids: CASRAWEAPNEKLFF. In nucleotides, the CDR3 is TGTGCCAGCAGGGCCTGGGAGGCACCTAATGAAAAACTGTTTTTT.

The chain is built from TRBV11-2 and TRBJ1-4; no firm D call. The germline V gene has CDR1 SGHAT and CDR2 FQNNGV. V was shortened by 1 base and J by 8 bases, with 8 bases between the two germline ends. There are 13 residues in the CDR3. The CDR3 DNA reads TGTGCCAGCAGCTTAGGCCACGAAGAAAAACTGTTTTTT. Translating it yields CASSLGHEEKLFF.

This chain uses TRBV6-1 with TRBJ2-7, with 7 bases that match TRBD1. The ends lost 3 bases at V and 6 bases at J; junction bases unmatched: 8. Germline lookup yields CDR1 MNHNS and CDR2 SASEGT. CDR3 length: 14 residues. CDR3 DNA sequence: TGTGCCAGCAGTGAGCCGTCCCGGGACAGCGAGCAGTACTTC. Protein sequence: CASSEPSRDSEQYF.

DNA of the CDR3: TGTGCCAGCAGCCTCCTGGGACGATGGGGCACAGATACGCAGTATTTT. It translates to CASSLLGRWGTDTQYF. The chain is built from TRBV11-2 and TRBJ2-3; tentatively, D is TRBD1 or TRBD2 (5 bases each). This CDR3 spans 16 amino acids. The ends were cut back, 5 bases at V and 1 base at J, with 16 bases in the middle. Germline-derived CDR1 and CDR2 are SGHAT and FQNNGV.

The chain couples TRBV5-1 to TRBJ2-5, with D possibly matching TRBD2 (5 bases). V lost 1 base and J 5 bases, leaving 12 bases between the germline ends. Per germline, CDR1 SGHRS and CDR2 YFSETQ. CDR3 length: 14 residues. CDR3 coding DNA: TGCGCCAGCAGCTTGACGCCAGGCGGGGAGACCCAGTACTTC. Translating gives CASSLTPGGETQYF.

The chain's CDR3 is CASSMDRWTEAFF. DNA of the CDR3: TGTGCCAGCAGCATGGACAGATGGACTGAAGCTTTCTTT. V is TRBV13 and J is TRBJ1-1; D perhaps matches TRBD1 (6 bases). V lost 5 bases and J lost 5, with 12 bases in between. CDR3 length equals 13 residues. Germline assignment: CDR1 PRHDT and CDR2 FYEKMQ (reference sequence).

This clone has only a few counts. V gene TRBV10-3 combines with J gene TRBJ2-5, with TRBD2 identical over 11 bases. CDR1 is ENHRY, CDR2 SYGVKD, per germline. V lost 10 bases and J lost 3; bases outside the gene matches: 7. The CDR3 length is 14 residues. CDR3 coding DNA: TGTGCCACCTCTTTTAGCGGGGGGGAAGAGACCCAGTACTTC. Protein sequence: CATSFSGGEETQYF.